These 17 T cell receptor beta chains originate from one sample sequenced in a study of graft-versus-host responses after intestinal transplantation (dated by TCRdb to the early 2020s). For these receptors, no antigen is known. Library preparation used the immunoSEQ multiplex PCR assay. The table was pulled from immuneACCESS by TCRdb, which kept in-frame rearrangements only. Such tables lose some clones; where checked, under half of the loss comes from unresolved V genes, and the rest has no known cause. In this sample the table shows about 130,000 clones, about 90% of which occur a single time. Jointly, the top ten make up 0.19% of the sample. This sample's time point label indicates: cells obtained before transplantation from donor or recipient. The sequenced sample was unstimulated CD4+ T cells sorted from spleen or lymph node cells, obtained before intestinal transplant. Receptor source: a human donor who received an intestinal transplant.

The J gene is TRBJ2-2, the V gene TRBV28; either TRBD1 or TRBD2 may supply D (6 bases each). The CDR3 spans 14 residues. V was clipped by 3 bases and J by 5 bases, with 10 bases between them. Germline assignment: CDR1 MDHEN and CDR2 SYDVKM. CDR3 amino acids: CASSLGGRTGELFF. The CDR3 nucleotides are TGTGCCAGCAGTTTGGGGGGCAGGACCGGGGAGCTGTTTTTT. Drawing the rest from reference TRBV28 and TRBJ2-2, the complete variable domain is DVKVTQSSRYLVKRTGEKVFLECVQDMDHENMFWYRQDPGLGLRLIYFSYDVKMKEKGDIPEGYSVSREKKERFSLILESASTNQTSMYLCASSLGGRTGELFFGEGSRLTVL.

This clone was seen a single time. This chain links TRBV6-1 with TRBJ2-3, with D tentatively TRBD1 (5 bases). The CDR3 runs to 15 residues. Germline loops: CDR1 MNHNS, CDR2 SASEGT. V lost 2 bases to trimming and J lost 0 bases, with 9 bases between them. The CDR3 region is CASSERTTSTDTQYF. The CDR3 nucleotides are TGTGCCAGCAGTGAAAGGACAACTAGCACAGATACGCAGTATTTT.

V usage is TRBV2 and J usage is TRBJ2-1, with a weak D call TRBD2 (7 bases). V was cut by 8 bases and J by 0 bases, with 17 bases left in between. This CDR3 spans 16 amino acids. Germline CDR1 and CDR2: SNHLY and FYNNEI. The CDR3 coding sequence is TGTGCCAGCCCTATGGGGGGCGGGAGCTCCTACAATGAGCAGTTCTTC. This sequence encodes CASPMGGGSSYNEQFF.

The gene calls are TRBV6-5 and TRBJ1-6, with 8 bases identical to TRBD1. Per germline, CDR1 MNHEY and CDR2 SVGAGI. Trimming took 6 bases from V and 7 from J; bases not matched to a gene: 2. The length of the CDR3 is 13 residues. The CDR3 DNA sequence: TGTGCCAGCAGGAGACAGGGGAATTCACCCCTCCACTTT. Protein product: CASRRQGNSPLHF.

This clone has a handful of counts. Other DNA sequences in this sample translate to the same CDR3. The rearrangement joins TRBV28 to TRBJ1-5, with 9 bases fitting TRBD1. CDR3 size: 13 residues. CDR1 is MDHEN, CDR2 SYDVKM, per germline. The J segment lost 7 bases and the V segment lost 6 bases, leaving 4 bases of the junction unmatched. The DNA for the CDR3 is TGTGCCAGCAGAAGACAGGGGGGGCAGCCCCAGCATTTT. This sequence encodes CASRRQGGQPQHF.

The chain links TRBV19 to TRBJ1-1; a weak D match, TRBD1 (5 bases). The V and J ends lost 3 bases and 1 base respectively, with 6 bases between them. The CDR3 extends over 13 amino acids. Germline CDR1 reads LNHDA; CDR2 reads SQIVND (reference sequence). The CDR3, as DNA: TGTGCCAGTAGTATGGGGGGGAACACTGAAGCTTTCTTT. This sequence encodes CASSMGGNTEAFF.

The V gene is TRBV4-1, the J gene TRBJ1-1; no reliable D call. This CDR3 is 18 amino acids long. Per the germline V gene, CDR1 is MGHRA and CDR2 is YSYEKL. The germline V and J ends were trimmed by 4 bases and 3 bases, with 24 bases remaining between them. The CDR3 protein is CASSPRFVSAGGDTEAFF. Here the CDR3 DNA reads TGCGCCAGCAGCCCGCGATTCGTGTCCGCAGGAGGAGACACTGAAGCTTTCTTT.

This clone was seen just once. The chain links TRBV4-1 to TRBJ1-5; D might be TRBD1 (5 bases). Germline lookup yields CDR1 MGHRA and CDR2 YSYEKL. The length of the CDR3 is 16 residues. V lost 1 base and J 6 bases, leaving 16 bases between the germline ends. The CDR3 DNA reads TGCGCCAGCAGCCAAGGGAACAGGAATTGGGTTCAGCCCCAGCATTTT. Translation: CASSQGNRNWVQPQHF.

The V and J genes are TRBV4-1 and TRBJ2-1, with 8 bases fitting TRBD1. The CDR3 consists of 17 residues. CDR1 MGHRA and CDR2 YSYEKL come from the germline V gene. Losses at the gene ends were 0 bases for V and 5 bases for J; bases not matched to a gene: 9. The CDR3 loop reads CASSQDGWQGANNEQFF. CDR3 DNA sequence: TGCGCCAGCAGCCAAGATGGTTGGCAGGGGGCAAACAATGAGCAGTTCTTC.

The V gene is TRBV5-1, the J gene TRBJ2-7; the match to TRBD1 covers 8 bases. V was pared by 4 bases and J by 2 bases, with 8 bases of the junction left unmatched. Germline assignment: CDR1 SGHRS and CDR2 YFSETQ. The CDR3 covers 15 residues. The CDR3 nucleotides read TGCGCCAGCAGCCATGTGACAGGGGCCGCCTACGAGCAGTACTTC. The encoded protein is CASSHVTGAAYEQYF.

The chain uses TRBV28 and TRBJ1-3, with 7 nucleotides matching TRBD1. Germline V gene data show CDR1 as MDHEN and CDR2 as SYDVKM. V was pared by 4 bases and J by 0 bases, with 9 bases of the junction left unmatched. This CDR3 is 17 amino acids long. The CDR3 region is CASSSLPTGVSGNTIYF. The CDR3 bases are TGTGCCAGCAGTTCCCTCCCTACAGGGGTCTCTGGAAACACCATATATTTT.

The genes are TRBV28 and TRBJ2-1; TRBD2 matches at 12 bases. The CDR3 is 14 amino acids. Germline values: CDR1 MDHEN, CDR2 SYDVKM. The ends lost 6 bases at V and 8 bases at J; junction bases unmatched: 5. The CDR3 spells CASSPPSGRDEQFF. The CDR3 region has the DNA TGTGCCAGCAGCCCCCCTAGCGGGAGGGATGAGCAGTTCTTC.

The chain recombines TRBV2 with TRBJ1-2, with 7 bases that match TRBD1. This CDR3 is built from 15 residues. The germline V gene has CDR1 SNHLY and CDR2 FYNNEI. The ends lost 9 bases at V and 2 bases at J; junction bases unmatched: 12. Written as DNA, the CDR3 is TGTGCCAGGGGAGAAGAAACAGGGGTCAACTATGGCTACACCTTC. Translation gives CARGEETGVNYGYTF.

This clone was picked up one time. This chain connects TRBV30 to TRBJ1-5; the D is unclear. CDR1 and CDR2 (germline): GTSNPN, SVGIG (reference sequence). This CDR3 region has 13 residues. V lost 0 bases to trimming and J lost 5 bases, with 8 bases between them. CDR3 protein: CAWSVGLDQPQHF. DNA of the CDR3: TGTGCCTGGAGTGTAGGGTTGGATCAGCCCCAGCATTTT.

In nucleotides, the CDR3 is TGTGCCACCAGCCAGCGGGAGGGACAAGAGACCCAGTACTTC. Translating it yields CATSQREGQETQYF. This chain links TRBV15 with TRBJ2-5; 10 bases align to TRBD2. Germline V gene lookup returns CDR1 LNHNV and CDR2 YYDKDF (reference sequence). Unmatched junction bases numbered 2, after V lost 5 bases and J lost 2 bases. The CDR3 covers 14 residues.

The CDR3 DNA follows: TGTGCCAGCAGCCCCGGACCTCTCTCTGGAAACACCATATATTTT. This codes for CASSPGPLSGNTIYF. The rearrangement links TRBV11-2 to TRBJ1-3; D uncertain. Between the trimmed V and J ends, which lost 5 bases and 0 bases, there was a span of 11 bases. Germline loops: CDR1 SGHAT, CDR2 FQNNGV. This CDR3 contains 15 residues.

The count of this clone is one. This chain links TRBV5-1 with TRBJ2-5; TRBD2 matches at 7 bases. This CDR3 has 15 residues. Germline CDR1 and CDR2: SGHRS and YFSETQ. V lost 1 base, J lost 2 bases, and 5 bases stayed unmatched. The CDR3 DNA sequence: TGCGCCAGCAGCTTGTCCGGGACTACGCAAGAGACCCAGTACTTC. Its translation: CASSLSGTTQETQYF.